Listed below are T cell receptor beta chains from one sample, sequenced in a study of blood T cell repertoires in COVID-19. Some clones are missing from TCRdb's copy, which holds only in-frame ones; the method was immunoSEQ multiplex PCR. Of 100,000 to 130,000 clones listed, about nine tenths were seen once; the top ten hold 5.5% to 8%. Sequences were obtained from peripheral blood. Receptor source: a man over 45 with active or convalescent COVID-19. Both conserved end residues are part of each CDR3. Some rows have no size entry. The others give once, few or many, or a class for an expanded clone.

clone size	V gene	J gene	CDR3 protein
few	TRBV7-9	TRBJ1-2	CASSAQGVGYGYTF
.	TRBV11-2	TRBJ1-6	CASSFRFRDRNSPLHF
.	TRBV15	TRBJ1-3	CATSRDPISGNTIYF
few	TRBV9	TRBJ1-5	CASSVSGNNQPQHF
.	TRBV27	TRBJ2-7	CASSWMGSGSYEQYF
.	TRBV5-1	TRBJ2-2	CASSSSRAGSPGELFF
.	TRBV10-3	TRBJ1-5	CAISESVYRAPNQPQHF
.	TRBV12-5	TRBJ2-3	CASGLGLAGGDGDTQYF
.	TRBV10-2	TRBJ2-7	CASTTGTSSYEQYF
.	TRBV7-8	TRBJ1-1	CASSPNRGEAFF
.	TRBV11-3	TRBJ2-5	CASSLGGGLETQYF
.	TRBV18	TRBJ2-5	CASSPRAGVQETQYF
.	TRBV19	TRBJ1-2	CASSRNRGFDSNYGYTF
.	TRBV28	TRBJ1-2	CASSFSRGLYGYTF
few	TRBV10-3	TRBJ2-7	CAISEQGGPEQYF